Given below is one T cell receptor beta chain in context. Its matching antigen is unknown. With 0 bases removed from V and 10 bases from J, the gap between germline ends came to 16 bases. This CDR3 has 14 amino acids. In germline, CDR1 is DFQATT, CDR2 SNEGSKA (reference sequence). The data derive from a study of blood T cells in healthy people across ages. Study-level results: Among T cells, TCR beta diversity per million cells dropped roughly linearly as age rose.

Together with a sample-barcoded 5' primer, a J-beta primer mix was included in a second PCR lasting about 7 to 11 cycles. One entry per CDR3 protein, called by TCRdb with MiXCR from the 5' RACE reads. The data contain hundreds of thousands of distinct CDR3 sequences, 30% to 45% of them singletons. The source is a man aged 18 to 29 in good health. This sequence joins TRBV20-1 and TRBJ2-1, with a weak D call TRBD1 (6 bases). Sequencing was carried out using blood. CDR3 sequence: CSARDLQGTHEQFF. The CDR3 bases are TGCAGTGCTAGAGATTTACAGGGTACCCACGAGCAGTTCTTC.